The entry that follows covers one T cell receptor beta chain sequence. V was cut by 2 bases and J by 8 bases, with 6 bases left in between. The CDR3 covers 12 residues. Germline V lookup: CDR1 PRHDT, CDR2 FYEKMQ (reference sequence). Profiling relied on immunoSEQ multiplex PCR, and the TCRdb table lists in-frame clones only, not all of them. The table has over 85,000 clones, about 91% seen once. These data originate in a study of control samples from healthy donors and cancer patients. The source material was blood. The TCR comes from a woman between 18 and 30 years old in good health. The chain links TRBV13 to TRBJ1-4; no definite D call. The CDR3: CASSLLGEKLFF. CDR3 DNA sequence: TGTGCCAGCAGCTTACTCGGGGAAAAACTGTTTTTT.